The TCR beta chain under discussion was sequenced for a study of Ad26.COV2.S vaccination and SARS-CoV-2 variants. Study-wide background: The COV1001 Ad26.COV2.S trial arm included the donor.

Noted treatment: over 15 received Ad26.COV2.S at low or high dose, single or two shots; about five received placebo; per-sample allocation not given. Specimens were obtained on day 63 following the first vaccine or placebo injection. Study-wide results and caveats: The authors reported substantial breadth in spike-specific CD8+ and CD4+ T cell responses after vaccination.

With respect to this clone: Antigen specificity is unknown.

The assay was immunoSEQ multiplex PCR, and TCRdb's table has in-frame clones only and misses some. The sample consists of approximately 250,000 clones, roughly 85% of them appearing once. The sequencing here drew on peripheral blood, taken in a trial of Ad26.COV2.S vaccine versus placebo. The clonotype comes from a person between 18 and 59 years old who received the Ad26.COV2.S COVID-19 vaccine or a placebo.

CDR3 in DNA: TGTGCCAGCAGTTTTCTGAGCGGGGGCTACAATGAGCAGTTCTTC. This codes for CASSFLSGGYNEQFF. The rearrangement links TRBV6-2 or TRBV6-3 to TRBJ2-1; 8 nucleotides match TRBD2. From germline, CDR1 is MNHEY and CDR2 SVGEGT. The trim removed 4 bases at V and 3 bases at J, leaving 5 bases unmatched. This CDR3 spans 15 amino acids.